The 13 T cell receptor beta chains listed next were all sequenced from one sample in a study of T cells in localized non-small cell lung cancer. TCRdb's copy holds only in-frame clones and misses some; the assay was immunoSEQ multiplex PCR. The table records more than 20,000 clones, roughly 90% of them present only once. Sequences were derived from PBMCs, sampled before any cancer treatment. These receptors were collected from a man between 40 and 70 years old with stage II lung adenocarcinoma.

The chain couples TRBV29-1 to TRBJ2-7; tentative D call: TRBD1 (5 bases). V was pared by 4 bases and J by 2 bases, with 12 bases between. From germline, CDR1 is SQVTM and CDR2 ANQGSEA. The CDR3 covers 13 residues. The CDR3 region is CSVVFPGTYEQYF. CDR3 nucleotides: TGCAGCGTTGTTTTCCCAGGGACCTACGAGCAGTACTTC.

J is TRBJ2-1 and V is TRBV14, with D possibly matching TRBD2 (6 bases). The CDR3 sequence is 16 residues long. The germline V gene encodes CDR1 SGHDN and CDR2 FVKESK. The V gene lost 4 bases and the J gene lost 0 bases, with 13 bases spanning the gap. CDR3: CASSPGLGRSYNEQFF. The CDR3 DNA follows: TGTGCCAGCAGCCCGGGACTCGGACGCTCCTACAATGAGCAGTTCTTC.

The chain uses TRBV4-2 and TRBJ2-2; D possibly matches TRBD1 or TRBD2 (5 bases each). V lost 3 bases to trimming and J lost 7 bases, with 21 bases between them. Per germline, CDR1 LGHNA and CDR2 YNFKEQ. The CDR3 contains 17 residues. The CDR3 protein is CASSQAHPGRLIGELFF. CDR3 bases: TGTGCCAGCAGCCAGGCGCACCCGGGACGCCTAATCGGGGAGCTGTTTTTT.

This sequence joins TRBV10-3 and TRBJ2-7; D ambiguous. Trimming left V 5 bases short and J 5 bases short, with 19 bases between. Germline assignment: CDR1 ENHRY and CDR2 SYGVKD. The CDR3 totals 15 residues. CDR3: CAISTAGPSTHEQYF. In DNA, the CDR3 is TGTGCCATCAGTACAGCCGGGCCCTCAACCCACGAGCAGTACTTC.

The rearrangement links TRBV9 to TRBJ1-3; D remains unclear. The V and J ends lost 5 bases and 2 bases respectively, with 11 bases between them. Germline assignment: CDR1 SGDLS and CDR2 YYNGEE. The CDR3 is made up of 14 amino acids. The CDR3 bases are TGTGCCAGCAGGCAGGAAGGGCCTGGAAACACCATATATTTT. Its protein product is CASRQEGPGNTIYF.

The chain recombines TRBV4-1 with TRBJ2-3, with TRBD2 identical over 11 bases. V was clipped by 4 bases and J by 0 bases; unmatched bases: 3. CDR1 MGHRA and CDR2 YSYEKL come from the germline V gene. The CDR3 extends over 16 amino acids. In DNA form, the CDR3 reads TGCGCCAGCAGCCGTAGCGGGGGGGCTAGCACAGATACGCAGTATTTT. It specifies CASSRSGGASTDTQYF.

The J gene is TRBJ2-7, the V gene TRBV6-5; 7 nucleotides line up with TRBD1. Germline V gene lookup returns CDR1 MNHEY and CDR2 SVGAGI. This CDR3 has 14 residues. With V trimmed by 7 bases and J by 2 bases, 8 bases remained unmatched. The CDR3: CASTYRDSPYEQYF. The CDR3 DNA is TGTGCCAGCACCTACCGGGACAGTCCCTACGAGCAGTACTTC.

The J gene is TRBJ1-1, the V gene TRBV5-1, with TRBD1 matching 9 bases. Germline trimming cut 2 bases from V and 0 bases from J; bases unmatched to any gene: 2. This CDR3 has 15 residues. Looked up from germline, CDR1 is SGHRS and CDR2 is YFSETQ. CDR3 DNA sequence: TGCGCCAGCAGCTTAACAGGGGGCATGAACACTGAAGCTTTCTTT. Translating gives CASSLTGGMNTEAFF.

V and J are TRBV7-6 and TRBJ2-4; D is tentatively TRBD1 or TRBD2 (5 bases each). Trimming left V 4 bases short and J 2 bases short, with 6 bases between. Germline CDR1 SGHVS, CDR2 FNYEAQ. There are 13 residues in the CDR3. In DNA, the CDR3 is TGTGCCAGCAGCTCGGGACCCAAAAACATTCAGTACTTC. Translating gives CASSSGPKNIQYF. The full variable domain, rest sourced from reference TRBV7-6 and TRBJ2-4, is GAGVSQSPRYKVTKRGQDVALRCDPISGHVSLYWYRQALGQGPEFLTYFNYEAQQDKSGLPNDRFSAERPEGSISTLTIQRTEQRDSAMYRCASSSGPKNIQYFGAGTRLSVL.

J is TRBJ2-7 and V is TRBV7-9; D is perhaps TRBD2 (8 bases). This CDR3 comprises 18 residues. V lost 5 bases, J lost 2 bases, and 25 bases lay in between. From germline, CDR1 is SEHNR and CDR2 FQNEAQ (reference sequence). The CDR3 is CASSPPGQRSGITYEQYF. CDR3 nucleotides: TGTGCCAGCAGCCCACCGGGACAGCGTAGCGGGATCACCTACGAGCAGTACTTC.

This chain uses TRBV30 with TRBJ2-2; D possibly corresponds to TRBD1 (6 bases). The ends were cut back, 5 bases at V and 4 bases at J, with 17 bases in the middle. The CDR3 sequence is 15 residues long. Germline V gives CDR1 GTSNPN, CDR2 SVGIG (reference sequence). The DNA for the CDR3 is TGTGCCTGGGGACTTCAGGGGTGGGGCACCGGGGAGCTGTTTTTT. Its protein product is CAWGLQGWGTGELFF.

V gene TRBV7-9 combines with J gene TRBJ2-5, with D perhaps TRBD2 (6 bases). The length of the CDR3 is 15 residues. Trimming left V 5 bases short and J 5 bases short, with 18 bases between. Germline CDR1 and CDR2: SEHNR and FQNEAQ (reference sequence). Here the CDR3 reads CASSLLGTPGETQYF. DNA for the CDR3: TGTGCCAGCAGCCTCCTGGGGACTCCGGGGGAGACCCAGTACTTC.

The chain employs TRBV7-3 and TRBJ2-1; D may correspond to TRBD1 or TRBD2 (5 bases each). V dropped 1 base and J dropped 7 bases, with 20 bases sitting between them. CDR1 and CDR2 (germline): SGHTA, FQGTGA. CDR3 length: 17 amino acids. The CDR3 reads CASSLNPGAGPLNEQFF. The CDR3 DNA follows: TGTGCCAGCAGCTTAAATCCTGGGGCGGGCCCTTTAAATGAGCAGTTCTTC. Full variable domain (remainder filled in from reference TRBV7-3 and TRBJ2-1): GAGVSQTPSNKVTEKGKYVELRCDPISGHTALYWYRQSLGQGPEFLIYFQGTGAADDSGLPNDRFFAVRPEGSVSTLKIQRTERGDSAVYLCASSLNPGAGPLNEQFFGPGTRLTVL.